Listed here is a single T cell receptor (beta chain). Its target is not known. These data are taken from a study of vaccination effects on CD4 cells after COVID-19. This table comes from immunoSEQ multiplex PCR, and its TCRdb copy is limited to in-frame clones, with some not included. This table holds about 61,000 clones, more than 70% found once. Per germline, CDR1 SGHRS and CDR2 YFSETQ. V was pared by 4 bases and J by 4 bases, with 11 bases between. The CDR3 has 14 residues. With the ViraFEST assay, the study expanded antigen-specific CD4+ T cells using viral peptide pools, then sequenced them. Researchers isolated CD4+ T cells once roughly nine days of culture had elapsed. Two doses of either BNT162b2 or mRNA-1273 were given to each participant.

The receptor was derived from a human donor who received a COVID-19 vaccine. The source material was CD4+ T cells from PBMCs cultured with HCoV-229E spike peptides, sampled after COVID-19 vaccination. This chain uses TRBV5-1 with TRBJ1-4, with D perhaps matching TRBD1 (6 bases). CDR3 in DNA: TGCGCCAGCAGCATCGGGACACTTAATGAAAAACTGTTTTTT. Its translation: CASSIGTLNEKLFF.